These T cell receptor beta chains were read from a single sample in a study of human T cells and chemical hapten exposure. Via MiXCR, TCRdb re-called the RACE reads, giving one row per CDR3 protein. The table shows some 180,000 distinct CDR3 sequences, with approximately 20% occurring only once. The input for sequencing was whole blood, taken in connection with sensitization to the hapten diphenylcyclopropenone (DPC). Source of these receptors: a woman in her fifties or sixties with alopecia areata. Some clones in this sample may be carry-over from other donors' samples. Both conserved end residues are part of each CDR3. A D gene is named only where the DNA matches it firmly. Clone size, where shown, is once, few, many, or a class for clones that have expanded.

d_call,j_call,v_call,clone_size,cdr3_aa,cdr3_nt
-,TRBJ1-2,TRBV10-3,-,CAISEARDNYGYTF,TGTGCCATCAGTGAGGCGCGGGACAACTATGGCTACACCTTC
-,TRBJ1-1,TRBV10-3,few,CAISVSGGLSGAEAFF,TGTGCCATCAGTGTGAGCGGGGGGCTGAGTGGGGCTGAAGCTTTCTTT
TRBD2,TRBJ2-3,TRBV10-3,few,CAISDGAGGTDTQYF,TGTGCCATCAGTGACGGAGCGGGAGGCACAGATACGCAGTATTTT
TRBD2,TRBJ2-7,TRBV5-1,-,CASSSGTSGIYEQYF,TGCGCCAGCAGCTCCGGGACTAGCGGGATCTACGAGCAGTACTTC
TRBD2,TRBJ2-1,TRBV25-1,-,CASRLAGPIYNEQFF,TGTGCCAGCAGACTAGCGGGACCTATCTACAATGAGCAGTTCTTC
TRBD1,TRBJ2-7,TRBV6-1,-,CASSEVFRGSAF,TGTGCCAGCAGTGAAGTTTTCAGGGGGAGTGCTTTC
-,TRBJ1-1,TRBV5-6,few,CASSRRTENTEAFF,TGTGCCAGCAGCCGCCGGACGGAGAACACTGAAGCTTTCTTT
-,TRBJ2-7,TRBV27,-,CASSLGNMVEQYF,TGTGCCAGCAGTTTAGGGAACATGGTCGAGCAGTACTTC
TRBD2,TRBJ2-1,TRBV4-2,few,CASSQDRRTSIPDEQFF,TGTGCCAGCAGCCAAGATCGTAGGACTAGTATCCCCGATGAGCAGTTCTTC
TRBD1,TRBJ2-5,TRBV29-1,few,CSGLPRDRAQETQYF,TGCAGCGGACTGCCCCGGGACAGGGCGCAAGAGACCCAGTACTTC
TRBD2,TRBJ2-7,TRBV5-6,-,CASSWGGSRPYEQYF,TGTGCCAGCAGCTGGGGGGGGAGCCGACCCTACGAGCAGTACTTC
TRBD1,TRBJ1-2,TRBV11-2,-,CASSQQGAEDYGYTF,TGTGCCAGCAGCCAACAGGGGGCGGAGGACTATGGCTACACCTTC
-,TRBJ2-7,TRBV5-1,-,CASSIGPYEQYF,TGCGCCAGCAGCATAGGGCCCTACGAGCAGTACTTC
-,TRBJ1-6,TRBV7-2,few,CASRLRGVNSPLHF,TGTGCCAGCAGGCTTCGGGGGGTTAATTCACCCCTCCACTTT
TRBD2,TRBJ2-1,TRBV29-1,few,CSVIRLAEPSYNEQFF,TGCAGCGTCATTAGACTAGCGGAACCCTCCTACAATGAGCAGTTCTTC
-,TRBJ2-1,TRBV3-1,once,CASSQMYEQFF,TGTGCCAGCAGCCAAATGTATGAGCAGTTCTTC
-,TRBJ1-1,TRBV6-5,-,CASSLNGVMGDTEAFF,TGTGCCAGCAGCCTCAACGGAGTAATGGGGGACACTGAAGCTTTCTTT
-,TRBJ2-1,TRBV25-1,-,CASNGTPRNEQFF,TGTGCCAGCAATGGGACCCCGCGCAATGAGCAGTTCTTC
-,TRBJ2-7,TRBV11-2,-,CASSLTDTTYEQYF,TGTGCCAGCAGCTTAACGGACACCACCTACGAGCAGTACTTC
-,TRBJ2-2,TRBV2,-,CASRPPISRSGELFF,TGTGCCAGCAGACCACCCATCTCCCGGTCCGGGGAGCTGTTTTTT
-,TRBJ2-2,TRBV12-3/TRBV12-4,many,CASRLTGGLDTGELFF,TGTGCCAGCAGATTAACCGGGGGGCTGGACACCGGGGAGCTGTTTTTT
-,TRBJ2-1,TRBV10-1,few,CASSETARMGGEQFF,TGCGCCAGCAGTGAGACAGCCCGAATGGGGGGTGAGCAGTTCTTC
-,TRBJ2-1,TRBV6-5,few,CASTVSPGLGTYNEQFF,TGTGCCAGCACTGTTTCACCGGGACTTGGCACCTACAATGAGCAGTTCTTC
-,TRBJ1-5,TRBV3-1,-,CASSSGVGSNQPQHF,TGTGCCAGCAGCTCCGGGGTAGGCTCGAATCAGCCCCAGCATTTT
TRBD2,TRBJ2-3,TRBV5-1,-,CASSPITSGKTDTQYF,TGCGCCAGCAGCCCCATTACTAGCGGGAAGACAGATACGCAGTATTTT
TRBD2,TRBJ2-7,TRBV25-1,few,CASSEFGGAGGTYEQYF,TGTGCCAGCAGTGAATTCGGCGGAGCGGGAGGCACCTACGAGCAGTACTTC
TRBD1,TRBJ2-7,TRBV5-1,few,CASTRDRYYEQYF,TGCGCCAGCACTCGGGACAGATACTACGAGCAGTACTTC
-,TRBJ2-1,TRBV29-1,-,CSVTPTYNEQFF,TGCAGCGTCACTCCCACCTACAATGAGCAGTTCTTC
-,TRBJ1-1,TRBV29-1,many,CSVDKGLVGTEAFF,TGCAGCGTTGATAAGGGGCTAGTGGGCACTGAAGCTTTCTTT
TRBD2,TRBJ2-7,TRBV9,few,CASSVASSGYEQYF,TGTGCCAGCAGCGTAGCCTCTAGCGGCTACGAGCAGTACTTC
-,TRBJ2-2,TRBV7-3,few,CASSWDSQSGELFF,TGTGCCAGCAGCTGGGACTCGCAATCCGGGGAGCTGTTTTTT
-,TRBJ2-1,TRBV2,few,CASSGNQALYNEQFF,TGTGCCAGCAGTGGTAACCAGGCTCTCTACAATGAGCAGTTCTTC
TRBD2,TRBJ2-1,TRBV5-1,few,CASSFRAGGSSYNEQFF,TGCGCCAGCAGCTTCCGGGCGGGGGGAAGCTCCTACAATGAGCAGTTCTTC